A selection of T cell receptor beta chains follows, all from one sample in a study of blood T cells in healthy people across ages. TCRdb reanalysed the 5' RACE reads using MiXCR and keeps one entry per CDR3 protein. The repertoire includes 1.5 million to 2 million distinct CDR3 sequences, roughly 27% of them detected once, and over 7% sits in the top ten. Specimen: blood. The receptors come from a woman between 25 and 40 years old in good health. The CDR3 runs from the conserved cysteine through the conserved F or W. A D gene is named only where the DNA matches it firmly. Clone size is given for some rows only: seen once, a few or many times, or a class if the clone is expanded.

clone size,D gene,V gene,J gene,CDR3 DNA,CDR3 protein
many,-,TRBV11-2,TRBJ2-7,TGTGCCAGCAGCCCCCTCGGGGGTAGGGACTACGAGCAGTACTTC,CASSPLGGRDYEQYF
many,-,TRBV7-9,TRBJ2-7,TGTGCCAGCAGCTTAACGGGCAGCGGCTCCTACGAGCAGTACTTC,CASSLTGSGSYEQYF
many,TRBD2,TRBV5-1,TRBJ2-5,TGTGCCAGCAGTCCGGGACTAGCGGGGGGGCCGGAGACCCAGTACTTC,CASSPGLAGGPETQYF
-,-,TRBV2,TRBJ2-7,TGTGCCAGCAGAGCCCTTATAATGACCTACGAGCAGTACTTC,CASRALIMTYEQYF
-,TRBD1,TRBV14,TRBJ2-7,TGTGCCAGCAGCCAAGATTTTGACCAGGACAGGGGGTCTTACGAGCAGTACTTC,CASSQDFDQDRGSYEQYF
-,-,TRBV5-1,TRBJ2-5,TGCGCCAGCAGCCCGGGGGCACAGGGACTCCAAGAGACCCAGTACTTC,CASSPGAQGLQETQYF
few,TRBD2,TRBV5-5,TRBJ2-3,TGTGCCAGCAGCTTGACTAGCGTGGGGGCAGATACGCAGTATTTT,CASSLTSVGADTQYF
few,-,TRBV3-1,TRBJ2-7,TGTGCCAGCAGCCAAGATAGGAGACAAATGTACGAGCAGTACTTC,CASSQDRRQMYEQYF
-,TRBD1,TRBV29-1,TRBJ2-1,TGCAGCGTTCGACGCTCCGGGACAGGCAATGAGCAGTTCTTC,CSVRRSGTGNEQFF
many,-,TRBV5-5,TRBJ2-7,TGTGCCAGCAGCTTGGGATCTACGGACCAACGGTACTTC,CASSLGSTDQRYF
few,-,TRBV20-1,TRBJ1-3,TGCAGTGCTAGGGAAACGGGAGCCTCTGGAAACACCATATATTTT,CSARETGASGNTIYF
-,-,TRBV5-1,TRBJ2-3,TGCGCCAGCAGGTCGGATTCTAACACAGATACGCAGTATTTT,CASRSDSNTDTQYF
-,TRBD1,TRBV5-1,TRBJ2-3,TGCGCCAGCAGCCACCGGACAGGGTCTACAGATACGCAGTATTTT,CASSHRTGSTDTQYF
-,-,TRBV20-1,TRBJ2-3,TGCAGTGCTGGGCGCCCCCGGGAGCGCACAGATACGCAGTATTTT,CSAGRPRERTDTQYF
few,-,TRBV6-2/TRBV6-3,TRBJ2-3,TGTGCCAGCAGGCCCTCGGGGGCAGATACGCAGTATTTT,CASRPSGADTQYF
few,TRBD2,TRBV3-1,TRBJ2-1,TGTGCCAGCAGCCCCCGAGAGCGGGGGGGCAATGAGCAGTTCTTC,CASSPRERGGNEQFF
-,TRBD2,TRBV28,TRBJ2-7,TGTGCCAGCAGTCAGCTGGGACTACTCTACGAGCAGTACTTC,CASSQLGLLYEQYF
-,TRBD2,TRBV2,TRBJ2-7,TGTGCCAGCAGTGAGGGCGGGAGTGGTCGAAACGAGCAGTACTTC,CASSEGGSGRNEQYF
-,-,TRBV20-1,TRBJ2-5,TGCAGTGCAATGTTGGAAACCCAGTACTTC,CSAMLETQYF
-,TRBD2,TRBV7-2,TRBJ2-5,TGTGCCAGCACGCGAGGACTAGGGAGTCGGGAGACCCAGTACTTC,CASTRGLGSRETQYF
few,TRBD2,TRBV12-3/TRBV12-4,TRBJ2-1,TGTGCCAGCAGGCAAGCGATGGGACTAGCGGGAGCCAATGAGCAGTTCTTC,CASRQAMGLAGANEQFF
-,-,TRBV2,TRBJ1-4,TGTGCCAGCACCCCTGGGGGACGGCTGGGGGAAAAACTGTTTTTT,CASTPGGRLGEKLFF
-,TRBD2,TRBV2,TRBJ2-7,TGTGCCAGCCGATCGACTAGCGGGGGGACCTCCTACAATGAGCAGTACTTC,CASRSTSGGTSYNEQYF
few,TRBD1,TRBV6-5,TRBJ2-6,TGTGCCAGCAGTTTATTGTATAGGGGGCAGGGGCACTCTGGGGCCAACGTCCTGACTTTC,CASSLLYRGQGHSGANVLTF
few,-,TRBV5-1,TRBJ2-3,TGCGCCAGCAGCTCCCGGAAGACGAGCACAGATACGCAGTATTTT,CASSSRKTSTDTQYF
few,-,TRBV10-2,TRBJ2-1,TGCGCCAGCAGTGAATTACGGGGGCCGACCTACAATGAGCAGTTCTTC,CASSELRGPTYNEQFF
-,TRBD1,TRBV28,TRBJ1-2,TGTGCCAGCAGGATAGGACAGGGAATCTATGGCTACACCTTC,CASRIGQGIYGYTF
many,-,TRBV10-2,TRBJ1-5,TGCGCCAGCAGTGAAGTCAGGGCGAGCAATCAGCCCCAGCATTTT,CASSEVRASNQPQHF
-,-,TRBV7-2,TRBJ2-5,TGTGCCAGCAGCCAACCACAGCGGGTCATGGGAGAGACCCAGTACTTC,CASSQPQRVMGETQYF
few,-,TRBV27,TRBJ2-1,TGTGCCAGCAGTTTATCCCCCGGACTCGGTAATGAGCAGTTCTTC,CASSLSPGLGNEQFF
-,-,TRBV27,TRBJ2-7,TGTGCCAGCAGGCCCGGCGGGGCAACCTCAAGGCAGTACTTC,CASRPGGATSRQYF
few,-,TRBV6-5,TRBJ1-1,TGTGCCAGCAGTTACTCGATCCAGGCCCAGGGATCTTTCTTT,CASSYSIQAQGSFF
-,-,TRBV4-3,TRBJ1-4,TGCGCCAGCAGCCAAGACCGATATAATGAAAAACTGCTTTTT,CASSQDRYNEKLLF
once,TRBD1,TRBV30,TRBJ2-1,TGTGCCTGGAGTGTACGAGGGACAGGGGGAATCGAGCAGTTCTTC,CAWSVRGTGGIEQFF
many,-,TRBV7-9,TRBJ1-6,TGTGCCAGCAGCTTAGTCACAGCTAATTCACCCCTCCACTTT,CASSLVTANSPLHF
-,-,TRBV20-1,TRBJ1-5,TGCAGTGCTAGAGAGGCAGGATCGGGGTATTGGAGCAATCAGCCCCAGCATTTT,CSAREAGSGYWSNQPQHF
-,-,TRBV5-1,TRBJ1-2,TGCGCCAGCACCGGGGAGGAACTCTATGGCTACACCTTC,CASTGEELYGYTF
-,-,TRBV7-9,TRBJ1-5,TGTGCCAGCGGCTTAGTGCGTGGGGAGCCCCAGCATTTT,CASGLVRGEPQHF
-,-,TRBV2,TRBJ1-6,TGTGCCAGCAGGCCGGGATTGAATAATTCACCCCTCCACTTT,CASRPGLNNSPLHF
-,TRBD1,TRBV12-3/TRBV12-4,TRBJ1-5,TGTGCCGGCAGCCTAAGACAGGGGGCGATTCAGCCCCAGCATTTT,CAGSLRQGAIQPQHF